This T cell receptor beta chain was identified during a study of T cells in Graves' hyperthyroidism and ophthalmopathy. Ten or more counts support this clonotype. The TCR beta CDR3 regions underwent amplification using RNA transcripts as the source. HTBI primers were the set used in a first-round RT-PCR of the TCR CDR3. TCRdb called the multiplex PCR reads again in MiXCR, with one record for every CDR3 protein. The table lists around 420,000 distinct CDR3 sequences, about 15% of them singletons. Patients between 18 and 65 years old had hyperthyroidism, newly diagnosed and lasting under 2 months. Germline V gives CDR1 ENHRY, CDR2 SYGVKD. V lost 8 bases to trimming and J lost 9 bases, with 22 bases between them. The CDR3 is 14 residues long.

This TCR was sampled from a woman between 18 and 29 years old with Graves' hyperthyroidism. The chain joins TRBV10-3 to TRBJ1-1; maybe TRBD1 (6 bases). The sequenced sample consisted of blood. CDR3 loop: CAIVPKQGSAQAFF. CDR3 nucleotides: TGTGCCATCGTGCCTAAACAGGGCTCTGCCCAAGCTTTCTTT.